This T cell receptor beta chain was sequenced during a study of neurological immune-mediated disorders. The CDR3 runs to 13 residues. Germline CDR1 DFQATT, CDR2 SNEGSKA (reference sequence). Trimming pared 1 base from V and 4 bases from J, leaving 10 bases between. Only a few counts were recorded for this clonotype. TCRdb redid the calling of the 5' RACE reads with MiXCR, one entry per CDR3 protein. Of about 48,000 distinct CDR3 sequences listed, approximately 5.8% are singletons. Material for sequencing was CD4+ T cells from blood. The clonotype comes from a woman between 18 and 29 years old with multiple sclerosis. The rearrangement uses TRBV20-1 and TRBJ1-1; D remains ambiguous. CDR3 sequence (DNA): TGCAGTGCTAGAGGGTTTTCGGGCACTGAAGCTTTCTTT. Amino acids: CSARGFSGTEAFF.